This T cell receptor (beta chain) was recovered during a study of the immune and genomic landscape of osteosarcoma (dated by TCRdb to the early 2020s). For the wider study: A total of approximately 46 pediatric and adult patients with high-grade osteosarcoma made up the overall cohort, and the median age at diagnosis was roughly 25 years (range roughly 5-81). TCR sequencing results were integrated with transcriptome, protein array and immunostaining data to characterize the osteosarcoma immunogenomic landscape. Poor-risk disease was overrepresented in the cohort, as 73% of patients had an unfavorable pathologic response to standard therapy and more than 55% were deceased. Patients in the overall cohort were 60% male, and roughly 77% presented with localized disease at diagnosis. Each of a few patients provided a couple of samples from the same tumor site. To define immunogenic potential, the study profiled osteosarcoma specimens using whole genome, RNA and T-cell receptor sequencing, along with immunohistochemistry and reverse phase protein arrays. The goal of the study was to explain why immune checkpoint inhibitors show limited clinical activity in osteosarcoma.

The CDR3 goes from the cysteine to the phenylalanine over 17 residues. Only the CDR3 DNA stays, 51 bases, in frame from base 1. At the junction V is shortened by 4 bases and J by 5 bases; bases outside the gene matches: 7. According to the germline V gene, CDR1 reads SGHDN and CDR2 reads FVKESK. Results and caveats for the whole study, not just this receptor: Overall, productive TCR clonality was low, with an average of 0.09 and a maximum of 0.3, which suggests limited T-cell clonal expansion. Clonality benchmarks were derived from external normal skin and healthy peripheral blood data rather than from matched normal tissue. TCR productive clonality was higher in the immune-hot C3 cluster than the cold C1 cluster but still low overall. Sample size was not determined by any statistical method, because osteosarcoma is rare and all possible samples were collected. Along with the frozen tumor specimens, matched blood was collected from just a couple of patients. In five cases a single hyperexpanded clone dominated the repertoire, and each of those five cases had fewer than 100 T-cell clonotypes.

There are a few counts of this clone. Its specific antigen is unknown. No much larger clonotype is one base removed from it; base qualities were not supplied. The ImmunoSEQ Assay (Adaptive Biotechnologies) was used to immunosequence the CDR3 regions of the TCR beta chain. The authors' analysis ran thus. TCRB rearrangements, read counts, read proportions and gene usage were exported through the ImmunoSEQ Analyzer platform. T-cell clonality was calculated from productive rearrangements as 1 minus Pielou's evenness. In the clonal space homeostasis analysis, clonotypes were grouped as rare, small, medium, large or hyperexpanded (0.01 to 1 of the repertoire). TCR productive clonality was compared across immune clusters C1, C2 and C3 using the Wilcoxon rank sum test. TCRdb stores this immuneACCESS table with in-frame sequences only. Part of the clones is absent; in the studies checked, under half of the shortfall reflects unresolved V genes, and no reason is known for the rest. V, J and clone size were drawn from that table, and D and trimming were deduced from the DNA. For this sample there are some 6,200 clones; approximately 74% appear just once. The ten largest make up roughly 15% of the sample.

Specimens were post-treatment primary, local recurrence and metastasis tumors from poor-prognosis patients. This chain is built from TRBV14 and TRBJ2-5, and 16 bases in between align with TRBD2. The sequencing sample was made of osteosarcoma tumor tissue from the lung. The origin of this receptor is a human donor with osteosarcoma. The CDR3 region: CASSPGLAGGPRETQYF. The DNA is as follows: TGTGCCAGCAGCCCGGGACTAGCGGGAGGGCCGAGGGAGACCCAGTACTTC.